This T cell receptor beta chain originates from a study of vaccination and CD4 T cells after COVID-19. About the study: Cells received overlapping spike peptides from SARS-CoV-2, HCoV-NL63, HCoV-OC43 and HCoV-229E as stimulation.

The study sequenced cultured CD4+ T cell DNA using the Oncomine TCR Beta short-read assay. Cultured CD4+ T cells were the source of extracted genomic DNA. MiXCR, run by TCRdb on the PCR reads, gives a single entry per CDR3 protein. The sample contains roughly 13,000 distinct CDR3 sequences, approximately 49% of which appear only once. The treatment: roughly nine-day PBMC culture with coronavirus spike peptide pools or control peptides (ViraFEST assay). ViraFEST enlarged antigen-specific T cell populations with peptide pools and afterwards sequenced TCRs. V lost 2 bases, J lost 0 bases, and 3 bases stayed unmatched. This CDR3 region has 15 residues. Per the germline V gene, CDR1 is LNHDA and CDR2 is SQIVND (reference sequence). Study-level points and caveats: Data came from relatively few convalescent patients and lacked early post-infection timepoints.

Comment on this clonotype: No antigen is known for it.

This receptor was identified in a human donor who had recovered from COVID-19. Sequenced material: CD4+ T cells from blood, cultured in vitro, taken before SARS-CoV-2 vaccination. The rearrangement joins TRBV19 to TRBJ1-1, with 7 bases aligning to TRBD1. This CDR3 is CASSIRGQVNTEAFF. For the CDR3, the DNA is TGTGCCAGTAGTATAAGAGGACAGGTGAACACTGAAGCTTTCTTT.